This T cell receptor beta chain is from a study of blood T cell repertoires in COVID-19. Study information: There were acute and convalescent COVID-19 samples, and they came from the United States, Italy and Spain.

Sequencing used immunoSEQ multiplex PCR; TCRdb keeps in-frame clones, though not all of them. The top ten clones hold around 2.6% of a sample with fewer than 250,000 clones, around 78% of them seen once. V gave up 6 bases and J gave up 5 bases; unmatched junction bases: 5. Per the germline V gene, CDR1 is ENHRY and CDR2 is SYGVKD. The CDR3 is 13 residues long. Sequencing was carried out using peripheral blood. This rearrangement joins TRBV10-3 to TRBJ1-1; 8 bases are a match to TRBD1. The source is a woman in her 70s with active or convalescent COVID-19. The CDR3 sequence: CAIREQGETEAFF. CDR3 nucleotides: TGTGCCATCAGGGAACAGGGGGAAACTGAAGCTTTCTTT.